The next 7 T cell receptor beta chains were all read from a single sample in a study of T cells in Graves' hyperthyroidism and ophthalmopathy. Researchers amplified the TCR beta CDR3 regions from RNA transcripts. The HTBI primer set was used in a first-round RT-PCR of the TCR CDR3. TCRdb recomputed calls from the multiplex PCR reads with MiXCR, one row per CDR3 protein. The sample contains 550,000 to 600,000 distinct CDR3 sequences, more than 13% of which appear only once. Input material: blood. All receptors come from a woman in her late teens or twenties with Graves' ophthalmopathy.

The table lists this clonotype with many counts. The genes are TRBV28 and TRBJ1-5, with D tentatively TRBD1 (6 bases). In germline, CDR1 is MDHEN, CDR2 SYDVKM. The V and J ends lost 2 bases and 2 bases respectively, with 16 bases between them. The CDR3 contains 17 residues. The CDR3 DNA is TGTGCCAGCAGTTTAGCCCCACAGGGTGTAGGCAATCAGCCCCAGCATTTT. Translating gives CASSLAPQGVGNQPQHF.

This clonotype was detected many times. This rearrangement joins TRBV10-3 to TRBJ2-2; 11 nucleotides agree with TRBD2. The CDR3 totals 14 residues. Germline V gene sequence: CDR1 ENHRY, CDR2 SYGVKD. The trim removed 10 bases at V and 3 bases at J, leaving 4 bases unmatched. CDR3 sequence reads: CATGGLADTGELFF. The CDR3 nucleotides read TGTGCCACAGGGGGACTAGCGGACACCGGGGAGCTGTTTTTT.

This clonotype was seen many times. V gene TRBV29-1 combines with J gene TRBJ1-1, with D unclear. The length of the CDR3 is 13 residues. Looked up from germline, CDR1 is SQVTM and CDR2 is ANQGSEA. V was trimmed by 5 bases and J by 1 base, leaving 11 bases between them. In nucleotides, the CDR3 is TGCAGCGTTCGCGAGGAGTGGAACACTGAAGCTTTCTTT. The encoded protein is CSVREEWNTEAFF. The full variable domain, in which reference TRBV29-1 and TRBJ1-1 provide the parts outside the CDR3, is SAVISQKPSRDICQRGTSLTIQCQVDSQVTMMFWYRQQPGQSLTLIATANQGSEATYESGFVIDKFPISRPNLTFSTLTVSNMSPEDSSIYLCSVREEWNTEAFFGQGTRLTVV.

Note on this clonotype: One base away lies a much larger clone, so this may be a sequencing read error. For the CDR3, the DNA is TGTGCCAGCAGCTTTGGACGGGGGGTCCATGAGCAGTTCTTC. Translated: CASSFGRGVHEQFF. The J gene is TRBJ2-1, the V gene TRBV7-9; 7 nucleotides line up with TRBD2. From germline, CDR1 is SEHNR and CDR2 FQNEAQ (reference sequence). This CDR3 is 14 amino acids long. V lost 3 bases to trimming and J lost 8 bases; unmatched junction nucleotides: 7.

This clonotype turned up a few times. V and J are TRBV25-1 and TRBJ1-1; possible D gene TRBD1, 6 bases. CDR1 and CDR2 (germline): MGHDK, SYGVNS. Trimming removed 5 bases from V and 1 base from J, with 29 bases in between. The CDR3 contains 20 residues. The CDR3: CASSPWGAREGRVQNTEAFF. DNA of the CDR3: TGTGCCAGCAGTCCTTGGGGGGCCCGGGAGGGGAGGGTCCAGAACACTGAAGCTTTCTTT.

Worth noting for this clonotype: The junction does not match germline at one end; this may be a read error. The V call is TRBV7-9, the J call TRBJ2-1, with TRBD2 as a possible D gene (6 bases). Per germline, CDR1 SEHNR and CDR2 FQNEAQ (reference sequence). The CDR3 totals 17 residues. CDR3 DNA sequence: TGCGCCAGCAGCCAAGAATTGCTTAGTGGGAGCGGGAATGAGCAGTTCTTC. This gives the protein CASSQELLSGSGNEQFF.

This clonotype was seen repeatedly, ten times or more. The V call is TRBV28, the J call TRBJ2-3, with 7 nucleotides matching TRBD2. Germline loops: CDR1 MDHEN, CDR2 SYDVKM. V was clipped by 5 bases and J by 6 bases; unmatched bases: 11. This CDR3 is built from 15 residues. CDR3 nucleotide sequence: TGTGCCAGCAGTAAATTGAGGGAGGGGATGGATACGCAGTATTTT. It specifies CASSKLREGMDTQYF. The entire variable domain, with the rest obtained from reference TRBV28 and TRBJ2-3, is as follows: DVKVTQSSRYLVKRTGEKVFLECVQDMDHENMFWYRQDPGLGLRLIYFSYDVKMKEKGDIPEGYSVSREKKERFSLILESASTNQTSMYLCASSKLREGMDTQYFGPGTRLTVL.